These T cell receptor beta chains were read from a single sample in a study of blood T cells in healthy people across ages. A single record per CDR3 protein comes from TCRdb applying MiXCR to the 5' RACE reads. The repertoire holds approximately 810,000 distinct CDR3 sequences, with 29% as singletons. Sequences were obtained from blood. The receptors were sampled from an elderly woman in good health. CDR3s include the opening cysteine and the closing phenylalanine or tryptophan.

J gene | V gene | CDR3 length | CDR3 protein
TRBJ1-6 | TRBV5-4 | 14 | CASSSTGHRSPLHF
TRBJ2-1 | TRBV7-2 | 17 | CASSPLLAGEGYNEQFF
TRBJ1-2 | TRBV9 | 15 | CASSVGGRVNYGYTF
TRBJ2-1 | TRBV5-1 | 16 | CASSLVEAGSYNEQFF
TRBJ2-1 | TRBV20-1 | 15 | CSASWTSGGAGEQFF
TRBJ1-5 | TRBV6-6 | 17 | CASSYNPPGTSNQPQHF
TRBJ2-1 | TRBV12-3/TRBV12-4 | 12 | CASSRALEKQFF
TRBJ2-7 | TRBV10-1 | 14 | CASSEHREGYEQYF
TRBJ2-7 | TRBV7-9 | 18 | CASSLASLQGTISYEQYF
TRBJ1-1 | TRBV27 | 13 | CASKAPLRTEAFF
TRBJ1-2 | TRBV20-1 | 16 | CSARGTGTGGGYGYTF
TRBJ1-2 | TRBV4-3 | 14 | CASSQDGTGYGYTF
TRBJ2-4 | TRBV20-1 | 17 | CSARGGSGGPSKNIQYF
TRBJ1-6 | TRBV3-1 | 15 | CAGRTVGQDHSPLHF
TRBJ2-5 | TRBV6-2/TRBV6-3 | 15 | CASSVQRGGQETQYF
TRBJ2-2 | TRBV15 | 15 | CATSRDRGVPGELFF
TRBJ2-7 | TRBV6-5 | 18 | CASSSLEGGASPTYEQYF
TRBJ1-5 | TRBV2 | 15 | CASQWGQQGSQPQHF